A single sample is the source of the 19 T cell receptor beta chains below, sequenced in a study of blood T cell repertoires in COVID-19. Clones were sequenced by immunoSEQ multiplex PCR, and TCRdb holds only the in-frame ones, with some missing. The sample lists some 160,000 clones, roughly 80% seen once, with 1.5% in the top ten. Sequenced: peripheral blood. All receptors come from a human donor in a cohort sampled during active COVID-19.

The CDR3 protein is CASSYIPGQRTNTGELFF. DNA for the CDR3: TGTGCCAGCAGTTATATTCCGGGACAGAGAACGAACACCGGGGAGCTGTTTTTT. The V and J genes are TRBV6-2 or TRBV6-3 and TRBJ2-2; 7 bases align to TRBD1. Trimming cost V 3 bases and J 0 bases; bases outside gene matches: 10. The CDR3 covers 18 residues. Per the germline V gene, CDR1 is MNHEY and CDR2 is SVGEGT.

The CDR3 spells CASSVDPGMDTEAFF. The CDR3 DNA reads as TGTGCCAGCAGCGTAGATCCGGGAATGGACACTGAAGCTTTCTTT. The V call is TRBV9, the J call TRBJ1-1; D remains ambiguous. V was cut by 0 bases and J by 3 bases, with 12 bases left in between. Germline V lookup: CDR1 SGDLS, CDR2 YYNGEE. The CDR3 has 15 amino acids.

V is TRBV4-3 and J is TRBJ2-5; possibly TRBD2 for D (5 bases). Germline CDR1 is LGHNA and CDR2 is YSLEER. V lost 0 bases, J lost 7 bases, and 12 bases lay in between. The CDR3 extends over 14 amino acids. CDR3 nucleotide sequence: TGCGCCAGCAGCCAAGATTTCAGCGAGGGGACCCAGTACTTC. Amino acids: CASSQDFSEGTQYF.

The chain carries TRBV7-9 and TRBJ1-5; weak D call: TRBD1 (6 bases). Germline lookup yields CDR1 SEHNR and CDR2 FQNEAQ (reference sequence). Trimming pared 3 bases from V and 4 bases from J, leaving 10 bases between. The CDR3 contains 14 residues. The CDR3 loop is CASSLDQGNQPQHF. CDR3 DNA sequence: TGTGCCAGCAGCTTGGATCAGGGGAATCAGCCCCAGCATTTT.

V usage is TRBV5-6 and J usage is TRBJ2-7, with 8 bases matching TRBD2. This CDR3 has 15 residues. Germline trimming cut 1 base from V and 5 bases from J; bases unmatched to any gene: 8. The germline V gene encodes CDR1 SGHDT and CDR2 YYEEEE. The CDR3 coding sequence is TGTGCCAGCAGCTTGAGACGGGAGGGCCTCCACGAGCAGTACTTC. Translation: CASSLRREGLHEQYF.

The J gene is TRBJ2-1, the V gene TRBV3-1 (or the pseudogene TRBV3-2); tentative D call: TRBD2 (5 bases). Trimming stripped 4 bases from V and 4 bases from J, with 14 bases between. CDR3 length: 15 amino acids. The V gene's germline CDR1 is LGHDT and CDR2 YNNKEL (reference sequence). The CDR3 nucleotides read TGTGCCAGCAGCCCGAGCGAGCGGAGATACAATGAGCAGTTCTTC. Its translation is CASSPSERRYNEQFF.

The chain is built from TRBV28 and TRBJ2-7; 10 bases are a match to TRBD2. Per germline, CDR1 MDHEN and CDR2 SYDVKM. CDR3 length: 15 residues. The J segment lost 2 bases and the V segment lost 5 bases, leaving 6 bases of the junction unmatched. The chain's CDR3 is CASSPLSGGTYEQYF. The CDR3, as DNA: TGTGCCAGCAGTCCCCTTAGCGGGGGGACCTACGAGCAGTACTTC.

The chain couples TRBV9 to TRBJ2-7; 8 bases map to TRBD1. V gave up 4 bases and J gave up 7 bases; unmatched junction bases: 13. Germline CDR1 SGDLS, CDR2 YYNGEE. CDR3 length equals 15 residues. CDR3 bases: TGTGCCAGCAGCATAACCGGGACAGGAGCGCGGGAGCAGTACTTC. This sequence encodes CASSITGTGAREQYF.

The rearrangement uses TRBV27 and TRBJ2-1, with TRBD2 matching over 14 bases. The CDR3 loop spans 14 amino acids. J lost 15 bases, V lost 5 bases, and 9 bases had no gene match. Germline values: CDR1 MNHEY, CDR2 SMNVEV (reference sequence). CDR3 nucleotides: TGTGCCAGCAGTCCAGCGGGACTAGCGGGAGTGGCGTTCTTC. Translation: CASSPAGLAGVAFF.

As DNA, the CDR3 is TGTGCCAGCAGTTTTTTTCGGGGGGGACTAGCGGGAGTCATCGAGCAGTACTTC. Amino acid sequence: CASSFFRGGLAGVIEQYF. This chain connects TRBV28 to TRBJ2-7; TRBD2 matches 14 bases. Losses at the gene ends were 3 bases for V and 6 bases for J; bases not matched to a gene: 13. The V gene's germline CDR1 is MDHEN and CDR2 SYDVKM. CDR3 length equals 18 residues.

The table lists this clone with a few counts. J is TRBJ1-3 and V is TRBV6-6; D is undetermined. CDR3 length equals 15 residues. Trimming left V 4 bases short and J 2 bases short, with 12 bases between. The germline gives CDR1 MNHNY, CDR2 SVGAGI (reference sequence). CDR3: CASSSTPVPGNTIYF. The CDR3 nucleotides are TGTGCCAGCAGTTCGACACCCGTCCCTGGAAACACCATATATTTT.

The chain combines TRBV7-2 with TRBJ1-2, with D tentatively TRBD1 (6 bases). Germline CDR1 is SGHTA and CDR2 is FQGNSA. With 1 base removed from V and 2 bases from J, the gap between germline ends came to 8 bases. The CDR3 runs to 14 residues. CDR3 nucleotide sequence: TGTGCCAGCAGCTTAGACAGGGAAAACTATGGCTACACCTTC. This encodes CASSLDRENYGYTF.

CDR3 in amino acids: CASSLGGQGSNSPLHF. The DNA of the CDR3 is TGTGCCAGCAGTTTGGGAGGGCAGGGCTCTAATTCACCCCTCCACTTT. This chain links TRBV28 with TRBJ1-6; TRBD1 is a possible D gene (5 bases). With 3 bases removed from V and 6 bases from J, the gap between germline ends came to 15 bases. The CDR3 is made up of 16 amino acids. The germline gives CDR1 MDHEN, CDR2 SYDVKM. Using reference TRBV28 and TRBJ1-6 for the parts outside the CDR3, the full variable domain is DVKVTQSSRYLVKRTGEKVFLECVQDMDHENMFWYRQDPGLGLRLIYFSYDVKMKEKGDIPEGYSVSREKKERFSLILESASTNQTSMYLCASSLGGQGSNSPLHFGNGTRLTVT.

A remark on this clone: One end of the junction is discordant with germline, which a read error may explain. The chain has TRBV11-1 and TRBJ2-2; 7 bases agree with TRBD1. This CDR3 contains 9 residues. The germline V gene has CDR1 SGHAT and CDR2 FQDESV (reference sequence). The CDR3 sequence is CASGDRAVF. DNA of the CDR3: TGTGCCAGCGGCGACAGGGCGGTTTTT.

V is TRBV7-9 and J is TRBJ2-7; 12 nucleotides align to TRBD2. Germline CDR1 reads SEHNR; CDR2 reads FQNEAQ (reference sequence). V lost 5 bases and J lost 6; bases outside the gene matches: 8. This CDR3 is built from 15 residues. The CDR3 DNA follows: TGTGCCAGCAGCACCCGACTAGCGGGAGTTTCCGAGCAGTACTTC. Its translation is CASSTRLAGVSEQYF.

This chain joins TRBV19 and TRBJ2-7; 10 bases fit TRBD1. After removal of 3 bases from V and 3 bases from J, the junction contained 5 bases not matched to a gene. The CDR3 has 15 residues. From germline, CDR1 is LNHDA and CDR2 SQIVND (reference sequence). CDR3 region: CASSIETGGNYEQYF. CDR3 coding DNA: TGTGCCAGTAGTATCGAGACAGGGGGCAACTACGAGCAGTACTTC.

The chain links TRBV18 to TRBJ1-6; D is unclear. The CDR3 is 16 amino acids. Germline V gene data show CDR1 as KGHSH and CDR2 as LQKENI. Trimming took 1 base from V and 0 from J, leaving 7 bases between them. CDR3 amino acids: CASSPQPSSYNSPLHF. CDR3 nucleotide sequence: TGTGCCAGCTCACCACAACCTAGCTCCTATAATTCACCCCTCCACTTT.

This clone showed up just a few times. The chain has TRBV3-1 (or the pseudogene TRBV3-2) and TRBJ1-1; D remains ambiguous. The V end lost 10 bases, the J end lost 1 base, and 7 bases lay between the germline ends. The CDR3 consists of 11 residues. From germline, CDR1 is LGHDT and CDR2 YNNKEL (reference sequence). CDR3 protein: CATYRNTEAFF. The CDR3 DNA reads TGTGCCACCTACAGGAACACTGAAGCTTTCTTT.

The V call is TRBV9, the J call TRBJ2-5; 7 bases match TRBD2. The CDR3 runs 13 residues. Germline V gene lookup returns CDR1 SGDLS and CDR2 YYNGEE. The ends lost 0 bases at V and 5 bases at J; junction bases unmatched: 1. The CDR3 coding sequence is TGTGCCAGCAGCGTAGTGGGGGGGGAGACCCAGTACTTC. This sequence encodes CASSVVGGETQYF.